This T cell receptor beta chain was retrieved from a study of blood T cell repertoires in COVID-19. Study context: Italy, Spain and the United States were the sources of the convalescent and acute COVID-19 samples.

The repertoire was sequenced with immunoSEQ multiplex PCR; TCRdb's copy has only in-frame clones and lacks some. Among 100,000 to 150,000 clones, 74% were seen once, and the ten largest hold 4.5% to 6%. In its sample, this clone was seen a few times. V lost 1 base and J lost 1, with 5 bases in between. The CDR3 loop spans 13 amino acids. Sequencing was performed on peripheral blood. The TCR originated in a man older than 75 with COVID-19, enrolled during active disease. The chain carries TRBV12-3 or TRBV12-4 and TRBJ2-7; D call uncertain. The CDR3: CASSLDWSYEQYF. The CDR3 DNA sequence: TGTGCCAGCAGTTTAGACTGGTCCTACGAGCAGTACTTC.